Below, 28 T cell receptor beta chains from the same sample are listed, as sequenced in a study of CD8 T cells in Susac syndrome. The RNA input was roughly 0.45 to 1 ug, and it was reverse transcribed with random hexamers. A single record per CDR3 protein comes from TCRdb applying MiXCR to the immunoSEQ multiplex PCR reads. The sample records hundreds of thousands of distinct CDR3 sequences, approximately 94% being singletons. The sequencing input was CD4+ T cells from PBMCs. The receptors were gathered from a human donor with Susac syndrome.

The rearrangement uses TRBV9 and TRBJ2-1; weak D call: TRBD1 (5 bases). Between the trimmed V and J ends, which lost 0 bases and 0 bases, there was a span of 10 bases. Germline CDR1 reads SGDLS; CDR2 reads YYNGEE. This CDR3 is 16 amino acids long. The CDR3 is CASSVGTDNSYNEQFF. DNA of the CDR3: TGTGCCAGCAGCGTAGGGACGGACAACTCCTACAATGAGCAGTTCTTC.

The chain has TRBV20-1 and TRBJ1-1, with D unclear. The V gene lost 1 base and the J gene lost 0 bases, with 3 bases spanning the gap. Germline loops: CDR1 DFQATT, CDR2 SNEGSKA (reference sequence). The CDR3 is made up of 12 amino acids. The chain's CDR3 is CSARVMNTEAFF. The CDR3 DNA reads as TGCAGTGCTAGAGTCATGAACACTGAAGCTTTCTTT.

CDR3 nucleotide sequence: TGTGCCAGCAGCCAACCCGACAGCCCAACTAATGAAAAACTGTTTTTT. Amino acid sequence: CASSQPDSPTNEKLFF. The chain carries TRBV4-2 and TRBJ1-4; weak D call: TRBD1 (5 bases). CDR3 length: 16 amino acids. Germline V gene lookup returns CDR1 LGHNA and CDR2 YNFKEQ. The V end was cut by 2 bases, the J end by 0 bases, with 10 bases between.

The CDR3 DNA sequence: TGTGCCAGCAGTTCCCCCGCGACAGGGTTTAATCAGCCCCAGCATTTT. Translated: CASSSPATGFNQPQHF. This rearrangement joins TRBV28 to TRBJ1-5; 7 nucleotides agree with TRBD1. Germline V gene data show CDR1 as MDHEN and CDR2 as SYDVKM. The CDR3 runs to 16 residues. V was pared by 4 bases and J by 4 bases, with 10 bases of the junction left unmatched.

Details on this clonotype: Germline is not matched at one junction end, which may reflect a read error. This chain connects TRBV5-4 to TRBJ2-4; 16 positions match TRBD2. This CDR3 has 15 residues. Germline V gene sequence: CDR1 SGHNT, CDR2 YYREEE (reference sequence). The DNA for the CDR3 is TGTGCCAGCAGCTCGAGCGGGACTAGCGGGGGGGCCTTGAACTTC. It codes for CASSSSGTSGGALNF.

V is TRBV19 and J is TRBJ2-2; D call uncertain. Germline CDR1 and CDR2: LNHDA and SQIVND (reference sequence). The CDR3 length is 16 residues. V was shortened by 7 bases and J by 0 bases, with 15 bases between the two germline ends. CDR3 protein: CASTMWVFPNTGELFF. The CDR3 nucleotides are TGTGCCAGTACCATGTGGGTTTTCCCGAACACCGGGGAGCTGTTTTTT.

The chain joins TRBV30 to TRBJ2-1, with D hard to call. The germline gives CDR1 GTSNPN, CDR2 SVGIG (reference sequence). The CDR3 has 15 residues. V was pared by 1 base and J by 0 bases, with 10 bases between. The CDR3 here is CAWSALASSYNEQFF. As DNA, the CDR3 is TGTGCCTGGAGTGCCCTGGCGAGCTCCTACAATGAGCAGTTCTTC.

CDR3 bases: TGCGCCAGCAGCCCTGAGGGCCAACAGGGGACCAAAAACATTCAGTACTTC. It translates to CASSPEGQQGTKNIQYF. V gene TRBV5-1 combines with J gene TRBJ2-4, with 7 bases matching TRBD1. Germline CDR1 SGHRS, CDR2 YFSETQ. The CDR3 runs to 17 residues. V shed 4 bases, J shed 2 bases, and the junction held 12 bases outside the gene matches.

The genes are TRBV20-1 and TRBJ2-5; the match to TRBD1 covers 9 bases. The junction had 7 bases not matched to a gene; V was cut back by 3 bases and J by 5 bases. Germline CDR1 and CDR2: DFQATT and SNEGSKA (reference sequence). The CDR3 totals 14 residues. CDR3 sequence (DNA): TGCAGTGCTAGGCCGGGACAGGGTACGGAGACCCAGTACTTC. Amino acid sequence: CSARPGQGTETQYF.

The chain carries TRBV20-1 and TRBJ1-1; no reliable D call. CDR1 and CDR2 (germline): DFQATT, SNEGSKA (reference sequence). CDR3 length: 12 amino acids. Trimming left V 4 bases short and J 1 base short, with 7 bases between. Here the CDR3 reads CSATRPNTEAFF. The CDR3 DNA reads TGCAGTGCTACCCGACCGAACACTGAAGCTTTCTTT.

This clonotype was picked up one time. The J gene is TRBJ2-7, the V gene TRBV6-1; 12 nucleotides line up with TRBD1. The CDR3 runs 15 residues. CDR1 is MNHNS, CDR2 SASEGT, per germline. The V and J ends lost 4 bases and 5 bases, in that order; junction bases with no gene match: 6. This CDR3 reads CASSATGTGGNEQYF. In DNA, the CDR3 is TGTGCCAGCAGTGCAACCGGGACAGGGGGCAACGAGCAGTACTTC.

The V and J genes are TRBV12-3 or TRBV12-4 and TRBJ1-3; D is ambiguous. The CDR3 spans 14 residues. The V gene lost 8 bases and the J gene lost 2 bases, with 13 bases spanning the gap. CDR3 DNA: TGTGCCAGCGGCCCCCCAGGACCTGGAAACACCATATATTTT. Translated: CASGPPGPGNTIYF.

The rearrangement links TRBV20-1 to TRBJ2-1, with TRBD1 as a possible D gene (6 bases). The CDR3 loop spans 16 amino acids. Trimming took 6 bases from V and 7 from J, leaving 25 bases between them. Germline CDR1 is DFQATT and CDR2 is SNEGSKA (reference sequence). The CDR3 sequence is CSAPLLGTPGENEQFF. In DNA, the CDR3 is TGCAGTGCCCCGTTGTTGGGGACCCCAGGGGAGAATGAGCAGTTCTTC.

V usage is TRBV20-1 and J usage is TRBJ1-1, with 7 bases lining up with TRBD1. V lost 8 bases, J lost 7 bases, and 13 bases stayed unmatched. The V gene's germline CDR1 is DFQATT and CDR2 SNEGSKA (reference sequence). The CDR3 runs to 13 residues. Here the CDR3 DNA reads TGCAGTACAACAGGGGCTTTATCCATTGAAGCTTTCTTT. Amino acid sequence: CSTTGALSIEAFF.

The chain links TRBV4-2 to TRBJ1-5; 8 positions match TRBD1. The germline V gene has CDR1 LGHNA and CDR2 YNFKEQ. With 1 base clipped from V and 4 bases from J, the junction kept 6 bases outside the gene matches. CDR3 length: 16 residues. CDR3 in DNA: TGTGCCAGCAGCCAAGCAGACAGGGGTGATAATCAGCCCCAGCATTTT. Its translation is CASSQADRGDNQPQHF.

This chain joins TRBV5-1 and TRBJ2-7; 7 bases fit TRBD1. Germline-derived CDR1 and CDR2 are SGHRS and YFSETQ. The CDR3 runs to 14 residues. Germline trimming cut 2 bases from V and 2 bases from J; bases unmatched to any gene: 4. CDR3 nucleotide sequence: TGCGCCAGCAGCTTCAGACAGGGAACCTACGAGCAGTACTTC. Amino acid sequence: CASSFRQGTYEQYF.

The rearrangement links TRBV7-6 to TRBJ2-5, with D unresolved. This CDR3 is built from 13 residues. Trimming stripped 5 bases from V and 4 bases from J, with 11 bases between. Germline lookup yields CDR1 SGHVS and CDR2 FNYEAQ. The CDR3 protein is CASSPGNRETQYF. The CDR3 nucleotides are TGTGCCAGCAGCCCTGGGAATAGAGAGACCCAGTACTTC.

The rearrangement uses TRBV5-1 and TRBJ2-6, with D uncertain. This CDR3 is built from 16 residues. V lost 4 bases to trimming and J lost 2 bases, with 13 bases between them. Germline assignment: CDR1 SGHRS and CDR2 YFSETQ. CDR3 DNA: TGCGCCAGCAGCGTAGAACTTGGGCCTGGGGCCAACGTCCTGACTTTC. This gives the protein CASSVELGPGANVLTF.

The chain couples TRBV28 to TRBJ2-5; D is ambiguous. Trimming pared 4 bases from V and 5 bases from J, leaving 11 bases between. This CDR3 has 13 residues. CDR1 MDHEN and CDR2 SYDVKM come from the germline V gene. CDR3 in DNA: TGTGCCAGCAGTTCCGGATTTGAGGAGACCCAGTACTTC. This translates into CASSSGFEETQYF.

This sequence joins TRBV6-1 and TRBJ1-1; the D gene is possibly TRBD1 (6 bases). The CDR3 sequence is 13 residues long. The germline gives CDR1 MNHNS, CDR2 SASEGT. V lost 4 bases and J 0 bases, leaving 6 bases between the germline ends. The CDR3 DNA sequence: TGTGCCAGCAGTGGGACAGTGAACACTGAAGCTTTCTTT. Translation gives CASSGTVNTEAFF.

As concerns this clonotype: The germline gene is not matched at one end of the junction; a read error may be the cause. This chain links TRBV6-5 with TRBJ2-6; D is unclear. The CDR3 is 12 amino acids. Germline-derived CDR1 and CDR2 are MNHEY and SVGAGI. CDR3 protein: CATYSAANVLTF. The CDR3 nucleotides read TGTGCCACATACTCTGCGGCCAACGTCCTGACTTTC.

The chain recombines TRBV5-1 with TRBJ1-1, with D tentatively TRBD1 (6 bases). The V end lost 2 bases, the J end lost 4 bases, and 12 bases lay between the germline ends. CDR3 length: 14 amino acids. In germline, CDR1 is SGHRS, CDR2 YFSETQ. CDR3 in amino acids: CASSFEQGSTEAFF. DNA for the CDR3: TGCGCCAGCAGCTTCGAGCAGGGGAGCACTGAAGCTTTCTTT.

This chain connects TRBV3-1 to TRBJ2-4; D is undetermined. V was shortened by 5 bases and J by 10 bases, with 18 bases between the two germline ends. Germline assignment: CDR1 LGHDT and CDR2 YNNKEL (reference sequence). The CDR3 runs 14 residues. CDR3 sequence reads: CASSYPGQSVIQYF. CDR3 sequence (DNA): TGTGCCAGCAGCTATCCCGGGCAGTCGGTAATTCAGTACTTC.

This rearrangement joins TRBV4-2 to TRBJ1-6, with unresolved D. V was pared by 0 bases and J by 6 bases, with 12 bases between. The CDR3 has 16 amino acids. In germline, CDR1 is LGHNA, CDR2 YNFKEQ. The CDR3 loop is CASSQDLGRVNSPLHF. The CDR3 DNA reads TGTGCCAGCAGCCAAGATCTGGGCAGAGTTAATTCACCCCTCCACTTT.

The chain joins TRBV12-3 or TRBV12-4 to TRBJ2-5; D possibly corresponds to TRBD2 (7 bases). The length of the CDR3 is 16 residues. Trimming left V 3 bases short and J 2 bases short, with 16 bases between. The CDR3 nucleotides are TGTGCCAGCAGTTTCCTGGGGGGGCGGGGTCAAGAGACCCAGTACTTC. This encodes CASSFLGGRGQETQYF.

J is TRBJ1-2 and V is TRBV4-1; 10 bases map to TRBD1. Germline V gives CDR1 MGHRA, CDR2 YSYEKL. This CDR3 is 18 amino acids long. J gave up 0 bases and V 3 bases, and 10 bases lay outside the gene matches. The CDR3: CASSQTPGQGLANYGYTF. CDR3 bases: TGCGCCAGCAGCCAGACCCCGGGACAGGGGTTAGCTAACTATGGCTACACCTTC.

The chain recombines TRBV30 with TRBJ1-2, with TRBD1 as a possible D gene (6 bases). The CDR3 totals 13 residues. Germline CDR1 reads GTSNPN; CDR2 reads SVGIG (reference sequence). Trimming pared 6 bases from V and 4 bases from J, leaving 15 bases between. The CDR3 protein is CACDIPGAYGYTF. The CDR3 DNA reads TGTGCCTGCGATATCCCAGGGGCCTATGGCTACACCTTC.

V and J are TRBV4-3 and TRBJ2-6; D might be TRBD2 (7 bases). V lost 4 bases and J 2 bases, leaving 15 bases between the germline ends. Per germline, CDR1 LGHNA and CDR2 YSLEER. This CDR3 region has 17 residues. The CDR3 DNA is TGCGCCAGCAGCCCCCTAAGGGGGGGGACTGGGGCCAACGTCCTGACTTTC. It codes for CASSPLRGGTGANVLTF.